The source of this T cell receptor beta chain is a study of spatial heterogeneity in lung cancer. Study-level information: In raw reads, more than eight appearances on average were recorded for each unique TCR and UMI combination.

V lost 1 base and J lost 2, with 11 bases in between. The CDR3 covers 16 residues. Germline V CDR1 and CDR2: SGHNT, YENEEA. In its sample, this clonotype was seen a few times. Antigen specificity is unknown. Individual TCR cDNA molecules each bore their own unique molecular identifier. TCRdb redid the calling of the 5' RACE reads with MiXCR, one entry per CDR3 protein. The sample holds about 44,000 distinct CDR3 sequences, roughly an eighth seen once. Time point noted: sample taken at primary tumor resection. Without sorting, whole RNA was sequenced from tumor, nontumor lung or frozen PBMC. Donors were fewer than 90 untreated early-stage non-small cell lung cancer patients. General observations from the study: Expanded tumor TCRs that were ubiquitous appeared in blood more at resection than follow-up.

The chain uses TRBV11-3 and TRBJ2-2; a weak D match, TRBD2 (6 bases). This receptor was obtained from a male donor with early-stage non-small cell lung cancer. The material was PBMCs, obtained at surgery. In DNA form, the CDR3 reads TGTGCCAGCAGCTTAGTGGGGACTTCAAACACCGGGGAGCTGTTTTTT. It translates to CASSLVGTSNTGELFF.